The 9 T cell receptor beta chains below all came from one sample that was sequenced in a study of T cell repertoires in cytomegalovirus infection. A single record per CDR3 protein comes from TCRdb applying MiXCR to the reads. The sample has about 190,000 distinct CDR3 sequences; approximately 30% are singletons. Material: PBMCs. Receptor source: a human donor in good health (CMV status not recorded). Some clones in this sample may be carry-over from other donors' samples.

This clonotype has more than one count but fewer than ten. The chain joins TRBV12-3 or TRBV12-4 to TRBJ2-1; 8 bases fit TRBD1. V gave up 5 bases and J gave up 0 bases; unmatched junction bases: 15. The CDR3 is made up of 19 amino acids. The CDR3 bases are TGTGCCAGCAGTGTGGGTGGCAGGGGGCTTCCCCTCTCCTACAATGAGCAGTTCTTC. Its translation: CASSVGGRGLPLSYNEQFF.

This sequence joins TRBV12-3 or TRBV12-4 and TRBJ1-1; no firm D call. Trimming stripped 3 bases from V and 5 bases from J, with 13 bases between. This CDR3 has 14 amino acids. In DNA form, the CDR3 reads TGTGCCAGCAGTTTGGTAAAGGGCCGAACTGAAGCTTTCTTT. Its translation: CASSLVKGRTEAFF.

The chain carries TRBV15 and TRBJ2-6; 7 bases agree with TRBD1. This CDR3 has 16 residues. V trimming: 4 bases; J trimming: 0 bases; junction bases outside the gene matches: 3. Per germline, CDR1 LNHNV and CDR2 YYDKDF (reference sequence). CDR3 nucleotide sequence: TGTGCCACCAGCAAGGGACAGAGCTCTGGGGCCAACGTCCTGACTTTC. Amino acids: CATSKGQSSGANVLTF.

This clonotype was seen more than once but under ten times. The chain couples TRBV6-2 or TRBV6-3 to TRBJ1-2; 10 bases match TRBD1. CDR1 is MNHEY and CDR2 is SVGEGT in the germline V gene. This CDR3 comprises 16 residues. V gave up 6 bases and J gave up 2 bases; unmatched junction bases: 9. DNA for the CDR3: TGTGCCAGCAGACGCCCGGGACAGGGGCCGAACTATGGCTACACCTTC. Translated, it gives CASRRPGQGPNYGYTF.

This clonotype was seen a handful of times. The V call is TRBV19, the J call TRBJ1-5; D not certain. The V and J ends lost 4 bases and 3 bases respectively, with 7 bases between them. This CDR3 is 13 amino acids long. CDR1 is LNHDA and CDR2 is SQIVND in the germline V gene (reference sequence). CDR3 coding DNA: TGTGCCAGTAGTAACAAGAACAATCAGCCCCAGCATTTT. Protein product: CASSNKNNQPQHF.

This clonotype appeared a few times. The V call is TRBV7-2, the J call TRBJ2-7; D unresolved. Germline values: CDR1 SGHTA, CDR2 FQGNSA. Deletions cut 5 bases from V and 5 bases from J, with 7 bases between. This CDR3 has 11 amino acids. The CDR3 sequence is CASSNGNEQYF. In nucleotides, the CDR3 is TGTGCCAGCAGCAACGGTAACGAGCAGTACTTC.

This clonotype has just a few counts. V and J are TRBV27 and TRBJ2-7; the match to TRBD1 covers 7 bases. The CDR3 totals 14 residues. Losses at the gene ends were 5 bases for V and 2 bases for J; bases not matched to a gene: 6. The V gene's germline CDR1 is MNHEY and CDR2 SMNVEV (reference sequence). The CDR3 nucleotides read TGTGCCAGCAGTGCCGAACAGGGGCCCTACGAGCAGTACTTC. Encoded protein: CASSAEQGPYEQYF.

CDR3 protein: CASGLSTEAFF. In DNA form, the CDR3 reads TGTGCTAGTGGTTTGTCCACTGAAGCTTTCTTT. The rearrangement uses TRBV12-5 and TRBJ1-1; no clear D. Trimming stripped 2 bases from V and 4 bases from J, with 2 bases between. The germline V gene has CDR1 LGHNT and CDR2 FRNRAP. This CDR3 is built from 11 residues.

This clonotype was counted a few times. The V gene is TRBV6-5, the J gene TRBJ1-1; D ambiguous. The CDR3 runs to 13 residues. Germline loops: CDR1 MNHEY, CDR2 SVGAGI. The germline V and J ends were trimmed by 2 bases and 8 bases, with 12 bases remaining between them. CDR3 protein: CASSYEIAREAFF. DNA of the CDR3: TGTGCCAGCAGTTACGAGATCGCTCGAGAAGCTTTCTTT.